This TCR beta chain comes out of a study of blood T cells in healthy people across ages. The CDR3 consists of 12 residues. V gave up 4 bases and J gave up 9 bases, with 10 bases separating them. Germline V gives CDR1 ENHRY, CDR2 SYGVKD. Findings of the study overall: No one knew whether donors had CMV, which possibly confounded expanded clonotype changes. When one million T cells were used, diversity estimates were thought to be underestimates. Per-million-T-cell TCR beta diversity fell roughly linearly with age.

A second about 7 to 12 cycle PCR used barcoded and J-beta primers. In TCRdb, the 5' RACE reads were re-called with MiXCR into one record per CDR3 protein. The repertoire holds roughly 700,000 distinct CDR3 sequences, with about half as singletons. Points on this clonotype: Its target is not known.

Healthy Caucasians from Russia aged roughly 6 to 95 served as donors. The V call is TRBV10-3, the J call TRBJ2-1; the D gene is possibly TRBD1 (6 bases). The sequencing input was blood. This receptor was obtained from a woman in her sixties in good health. This CDR3 is CAISGTAIEQFF. The CDR3 nucleotides are TGTGCCATCAGTGGGACAGCCATTGAGCAGTTCTTC.